This record concerns one TCR beta chain sequence. This clonotype came up a few times. This receptor's antigen is unknown. Base qualities are not recorded, but no much larger clone differs from it by a single base. There are 15 amino acids in the CDR3, from cysteine to valine inclusive. The read is trimmed to its CDR3 DNA, 45 bases read in frame from base 1. Trimming takes 10 bases off V and 4 bases off J; junction bases not matched to a gene: 11. Reading the germline V gene gives CDR1 LGHNT and CDR2 FRNRAP. In light of the paper, this sample's treatment or condition label describes: in vitro stimulation with specific CMV peptide epitopes to enrich CMV-specific T cells. Instrument on record: Illumina HiSeq 1500. TCRdb trimmed public reads at Q25 via fastp, called clones via MiXCR and kept in-frame beta chains. All rows with the same CDR3 protein become a single entry with the most common DNA and genes. A total of some 920,000 distinct CDR3 sequences appear in this sample, roughly 30% of them only once. Together, the top ten hold 11% to 15% of the sample.

The source of the sample is a study of T cell repertoires in cytomegalovirus infection (dated by TCRdb to between 2019 and 2020). The study in broad terms: The peptide stimulations were aimed at well-studied HLA-B-restricted epitopes as well as recently identified HLA-C-restricted CMV epitopes, whose presentation resists viral immunomodulation. Donor HLA type was relevant to the analysis, as public TCR beta signatures indicated carriage of CMV infection together with the matching HLA type.

What the work shows at the level of the full study, not this receptor alone: The ex vivo response was dominated by HLA-C-restricted CMV-specific TCR beta clonotypes, which also provided the single most frequent clonotype in two of eight donors. In both this cohort and an independent roughly 360-donor cohort, the cumulative frequency of public TCR beta family members distinguished carriers of CMV infection plus the relevant HLA type.

Here the sequenced sample was cultured CD8+ T cells from PBMCs, taken from culture after CMV antigen stimulation. The TCR sequence derives from a human donor in good health (CMV status not recorded). Some clones in this sample may be carry-over from other donors' samples. In this chain, TRBV12-5 is recombined with TRBJ2-7, with 12 bases aligning to TRBD1. The CDR3 reads CATNNWDRGLYEQYV. DNA sequence: TGTGCTACTAACAACTGGGACAGGGGGCTGTACGAGCAGTACGTC.